These 25 T cell receptor beta chains share one sample of origin, sequenced in a study of blood T cells in healthy people across ages. A J-beta primer mix and a sample-barcoded 5' primer were used in a second PCR of about 7 to 12 cycles. TCRdb used MiXCR to reprocess the 5' RACE reads, holding one entry per CDR3 protein. This sample yields 1.5 million to 2 million distinct CDR3 sequences, of which less than 50% are seen a single time; over 2% belongs to the top ten. The specimen was blood. Receptors originate from a middle-aged woman in good health.

The J gene is TRBJ2-3, the V gene TRBV20-1; 7 nucleotides match TRBD1. Per germline, CDR1 DFQATT and CDR2 SNEGSKA (reference sequence). The trim removed 5 bases at V and 3 bases at J, leaving 5 bases unmatched. The CDR3 totals 13 residues. The CDR3 protein is CSAPGQYTDTQYF. CDR3 DNA: TGCAGTGCTCCGGGACAGTATACAGATACGCAGTATTTT.

The rearrangement uses TRBV6-2 or TRBV6-3 and TRBJ2-5; 8 nucleotides line up with TRBD1. The CDR3 consists of 15 residues. Trimming removed 6 bases from V and 4 bases from J; junction bases left unmatched: 10. Germline assignment: CDR1 MNHEY and CDR2 SVGEGT. CDR3 sequence: CASRNDRGHPETQYF. CDR3 bases: TGTGCCAGCAGAAACGACAGGGGCCATCCAGAGACCCAGTACTTC.

This clonotype was counted a few times. The J gene is TRBJ1-2, the V gene TRBV7-3; TRBD1 agrees at 7 bases. CDR3 length: 15 residues. V shed 1 base and J 5 bases; nucleotides not matched to a gene: 7. Germline V gene sequence: CDR1 SGHTA, CDR2 FQGTGA. The CDR3 spells CASSLIPGGSYGYTF. Written as DNA, the CDR3 is TGTGCCAGCAGCTTAATTCCAGGGGGTTCATATGGCTACACCTTC.

This clonotype was detected a few times. The CDR3 DNA sequence: TGTGCCAGCAGGGGGGGACTAGGATGGAGGCATGAGCAGTTCTTC. Protein sequence: CASRGGLGWRHEQFF. The genes are TRBV2 and TRBJ2-1; 8 nucleotides line up with TRBD2. There are 15 residues in the CDR3. V lost 6 bases, J lost 8 bases, and 12 bases stayed unmatched. Germline CDR1 is SNHLY and CDR2 is FYNNEI.

V usage is TRBV15 and J usage is TRBJ2-7; D is unclear. The CDR3 is 13 amino acids. Germline CDR1 reads LNHNV; CDR2 reads YYDKDF (reference sequence). V lost 0 bases and J lost 5, with 8 bases in between. The CDR3 loop is CATSRDLTDEQYF. The CDR3 coding sequence is TGTGCCACCAGCAGAGATTTGACGGACGAGCAGTACTTC.

The V and J genes are TRBV7-2 and TRBJ2-5; TRBD2 matches 10 bases. The CDR3 extends over 18 amino acids. The germline gives CDR1 SGHTA, CDR2 FQGNSA. V lost 2 bases and J lost 4; bases outside the gene matches: 13. CDR3 bases: TGTGCCAGCAGCTTACAAGGCCGGACCCCTAGCGGGGGAGAGACCCAGTACTTC. This sequence encodes CASSLQGRTPSGGETQYF.

This clonotype has just a few counts. V gene TRBV7-9 combines with J gene TRBJ2-1, with no clear D. The CDR3 has 11 amino acids. Trimming removed 5 bases at V and 7 bases at J, with 6 bases between. From germline, CDR1 is SEHNR and CDR2 FQNEAQ (reference sequence). CDR3 bases: TGTGCCAGCAGCACCACAAATGAGCAGTTCTTC. As protein: CASSTTNEQFF.

The V call is TRBV7-9, the J call TRBJ1-2; a possible D gene is TRBD1 (5 bases). The CDR3 has 17 amino acids. Germline loops: CDR1 SEHNR, CDR2 FQNEAQ (reference sequence). Trimming cost V 5 bases and J 11 bases, with 30 bases left between them. Here the CDR3 DNA reads TGTGCCAGCAGCCGAGAAGGGGCTGATTCGGACATTAAGAGATACACCTTC. Translated, it gives CASSREGADSDIKRYTF.

In its sample, this clonotype was seen a few times. The V and J genes are TRBV20-1 and TRBJ2-3, with D hard to call. Germline CDR1 is DFQATT and CDR2 is SNEGSKA (reference sequence). CDR3 length equals 14 residues. The V end was cut by 0 bases, the J end by 4 bases, with 11 bases between. Here the CDR3 reads CSARDGTAPDTQYF. For the CDR3, the DNA is TGCAGTGCTAGAGATGGCACGGCCCCAGATACGCAGTATTTT.

This clonotype was observed a handful of times. The chain combines TRBV3-1 with TRBJ2-1; the match to TRBD2 covers 7 bases. Germline loops: CDR1 LGHDT, CDR2 YNNKEL (reference sequence). The J segment lost 11 bases and the V segment lost 0 bases, leaving 4 bases of the junction unmatched. This CDR3 contains 13 residues. As DNA, the CDR3 is TGTGCCAGCAGCCAAGATCAAGCGGGACAGCAGTTCTTC. Its translation: CASSQDQAGQQFF.

The CDR3 DNA reads TGCAGTGCTAGTCGGCGGGACGGCCAAGAGACCCAGTACTTC. It is translated as CSASRRDGQETQYF. V gene TRBV20-1 combines with J gene TRBJ2-5, with D perhaps TRBD2 (6 bases). CDR1 is DFQATT, CDR2 SNEGSKA, per germline (reference sequence). The V gene lost 3 bases and the J gene lost 1 base, with 12 bases spanning the gap. The CDR3 loop spans 14 amino acids.

V gene TRBV24-1 combines with J gene TRBJ2-7, with 9 bases aligning to TRBD1. Germline CDR1 reads KGHDR; CDR2 reads SFDVKD. V shed 2 bases, J shed 6 bases, and the junction held 10 bases outside the gene matches. The CDR3 length is 16 residues. The CDR3 DNA reads as TGTGCCACCAGTGATTCCGCCGGGACAGGGAATAGCGAGCAGTACTTC. This codes for CATSDSAGTGNSEQYF.

CDR3 bases: TGCAGTGCTAGTCCGGGGTGGTACGAGCAGTACTTC. Its protein product is CSASPGWYEQYF. The chain uses TRBV20-1 and TRBJ2-7; possibly TRBD2 for D (5 bases). Trimming shortened V by 3 bases and J by 4 bases, and 10 bases separated the two germline ends. The germline V gene encodes CDR1 DFQATT and CDR2 SNEGSKA (reference sequence). The CDR3 sequence is 12 residues long.

This clonotype showed up just a few times. A read error may produce the germline difference seen at one junction end. The V call is TRBV5-6, the J call TRBJ2-7; 9 positions match TRBD2. Germline-derived CDR1 and CDR2 are SGHDT and YYEEEE. The CDR3 is made up of 13 amino acids. The CDR3 sequence is CASILTSGYEQYF. In DNA form, the CDR3 reads TGTGCCAGCATCTTGACTAGCGGATACGAGCAGTACTTC. The variable domain in full, with the rest retrieved from reference TRBV5-6 and TRBJ2-7, is DAGVTQSPTHLIKTRGQQVTLRCSPKSGHDTVSWYQQALGQGPQFIFQYYEEEERQRGNFPDRFSGHQFPNYSSELNVNALLLGDSALYLCASILTSGYEQYFGPGTRLTVT.

This clonotype came up a few times. This chain connects TRBV10-3 to TRBJ2-3; possible D gene TRBD1, 6 bases. Looked up from germline, CDR1 is ENHRY and CDR2 is SYGVKD. V gave up 3 bases and J gave up 0 bases, with 13 bases separating them. This CDR3 contains 16 residues. The CDR3: CAISDLGQISTDTQYF. The CDR3 DNA reads as TGTGCCATCAGTGACCTCGGACAGATAAGCACAGATACGCAGTATTTT.

The chain uses TRBV7-2 and TRBJ2-1, with D possibly being TRBD1 or TRBD2 (5 bases each). The V end lost 11 bases, the J end lost 5 bases, and 22 bases lay between the germline ends. Germline V gene data show CDR1 as SGHTA and CDR2 as FQGNSA. This CDR3 has 15 residues. CDR3 amino acids: CAVSPPGTLNNEQFF. The CDR3 region has the DNA TGTGCCGTGTCTCCCCCCGGGACGTTAAACAATGAGCAGTTCTTC. The whole variable domain, remainder taken from reference TRBV7-2 and TRBJ2-1, is GAGVSQSPSNKVTEKGKDVELRCDPISGHTALYWYRQSLGQGLEFLIYFQGNSAPDKSGLPSDRFSAERTGGSVSTLTIQRTQQEDSAVYLCAVSPPGTLNNEQFFGPGTRLTVL.

The V gene is TRBV7-9, the J gene TRBJ2-7; perhaps TRBD2 as D (5 bases). Germline V gene data show CDR1 as SEHNR and CDR2 as FQNEAQ (reference sequence). This CDR3 region has 16 residues. Trimming removed 7 bases from V and 3 bases from J, with 22 bases in between. The CDR3 here is CASTDREGPFYYEQYF. CDR3 in DNA: TGTGCCAGCACCGACCGCGAGGGCCCCTTTTACTACGAGCAGTACTTC.

The chain is built from TRBV7-2 and TRBJ2-7, with 7 bases lining up with TRBD2. The CDR3 contains 15 residues. Germline V gene lookup returns CDR1 SGHTA and CDR2 FQGNSA. The junction had 4 bases not matched to a gene; V was cut back by 2 bases and J by 0 bases. The CDR3 DNA sequence: TGTGCCAGCAGCTTACGGGCTAGCGGCTCCTACGAGCAGTACTTC. Translating gives CASSLRASGSYEQYF. Supplemented by reference TRBV7-2 and TRBJ2-7, the full variable domain reads GAGVSQSPSNKVTEKGKDVELRCDPISGHTALYWYRQSLGQGLEFLIYFQGNSAPDKSGLPSDRFSAERTGGSVSTLTIQRTQQEDSAVYLCASSLRASGSYEQYFGPGTRLTVT.

The V and J genes are TRBV5-4 and TRBJ2-1, with D unresolved. The V end lost 4 bases, the J end lost 7 bases, and 18 bases lay between the germline ends. Germline V CDR1 and CDR2: SGHNT, YYREEE (reference sequence). CDR3 length equals 15 residues. CDR3: CASSPAHPMGNEQFF. In DNA, the CDR3 is TGTGCCAGCAGCCCGGCACACCCGATGGGGAATGAGCAGTTCTTC.

The chain couples TRBV5-6 to TRBJ2-7; D call uncertain. The V end was cut by 4 bases, the J end by 1 base, with 12 bases between. The CDR3 has 14 residues. CDR1 is SGHDT and CDR2 is YYEEEE in the germline V gene. The CDR3 DNA is TGTGCCAGCAGCCTGGTTACCCAGTCCTACGAGCAGTACTTC. Amino acids: CASSLVTQSYEQYF.

The chain has TRBV18 and TRBJ2-4, with TRBD2 matching over 9 bases. Losses at the gene ends were 2 bases for V and 14 bases for J; bases not matched to a gene: 19. CDR1 is KGHSH, CDR2 LQKENI, per germline. This CDR3 is 17 amino acids long. CDR3 bases: TGTGCCAGCTCACCAAATCTAAGCGGGGGGCCTCAAGAGACCAAGTACTTC. Protein sequence: CASSPNLSGGPQETKYF.

This clonotype was seen a few times. V usage is TRBV27 and J usage is TRBJ2-3, with D tentatively TRBD1 (6 bases). The CDR3 has 16 amino acids. The V end was cut by 5 bases, the J end by 0 bases, with 15 bases between. The germline V gene has CDR1 MNHEY and CDR2 SMNVEV (reference sequence). CDR3 bases: TGTGCCAGCAGTCCCCGGACAGAAACTAGCACAGATACGCAGTATTTT. Protein: CASSPRTETSTDTQYF.

The J gene is TRBJ2-7, the V gene TRBV12-3 or TRBV12-4; D unresolved. The J call could be wrong; TRBJ2-5 is a better fit for the DNA end. The CDR3 has 15 amino acids. This CDR3 is CASRRSSGRQETQYF. The DNA for the CDR3 is TGTGCCAGCAGGCGTAGCTCGGGCAGACAAGAGACCCAGTACTTC.

The chain couples TRBV6-1 to TRBJ1-1, with D possibly matching TRBD1 (5 bases). This CDR3 is 16 amino acids long. CDR1 and CDR2 from the germline V gene are MNHNS and SASEGT. V was shortened by 2 bases and J by 4 bases, with 17 bases between the two germline ends. CDR3 in DNA: TGTGCCAGCAGTGAACCAGGGAGAACCTCGGGCACTGAAGCTTTCTTT. Protein: CASSEPGRTSGTEAFF.

Comment on this clonotype: This sequence may be a read error, since a much larger clone differs from it by one base. The V gene is TRBV4-2, the J gene TRBJ2-6; possible D gene TRBD1, 5 bases. Germline loops: CDR1 LGHNA, CDR2 YNFKEQ. This CDR3 is built from 14 residues. CDR3 amino acids: CASSQASGASVLTF. CDR3 coding DNA: TGTGCCAGCAGCCAAGCCTCTGGGGCCAGCGTCCTGACTTTC.